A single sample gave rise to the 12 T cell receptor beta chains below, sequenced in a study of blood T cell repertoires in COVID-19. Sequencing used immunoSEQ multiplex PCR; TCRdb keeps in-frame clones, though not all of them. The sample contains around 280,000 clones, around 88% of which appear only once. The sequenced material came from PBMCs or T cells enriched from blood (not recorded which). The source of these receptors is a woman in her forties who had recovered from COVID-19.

In DNA form, the CDR3 reads TGCGCCAGCAGCCAAATGACGGGAGATGGGCAGTACTTC. Translated, it gives CASSQMTGDGQYF. The chain joins TRBV4-1 to TRBJ2-7; D may be TRBD2 (6 bases). Germline assignment: CDR1 MGHRA and CDR2 YSYEKL. Deletions cut 2 bases from V and 9 bases from J, with 14 bases between. The CDR3 runs 13 residues.

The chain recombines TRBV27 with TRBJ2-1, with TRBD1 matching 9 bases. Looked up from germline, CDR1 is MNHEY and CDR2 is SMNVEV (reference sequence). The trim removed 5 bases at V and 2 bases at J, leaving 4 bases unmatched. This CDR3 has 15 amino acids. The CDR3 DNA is TGTGCCAGCAGTGTCCGGGACAGGGCCTACAATGAGCAGTTCTTC. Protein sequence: CASSVRDRAYNEQFF.

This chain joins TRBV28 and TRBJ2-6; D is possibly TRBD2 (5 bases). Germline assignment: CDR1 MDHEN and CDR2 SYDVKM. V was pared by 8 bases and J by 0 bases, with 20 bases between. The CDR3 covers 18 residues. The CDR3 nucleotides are TGTGCCAGCGCCTTGGGGAGCAGAAGATACTCTGGGGCCAACGTCCTGACTTTC. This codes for CASALGSRRYSGANVLTF. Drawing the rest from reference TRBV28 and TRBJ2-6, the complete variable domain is DVKVTQSSRYLVKRTGEKVFLECVQDMDHENMFWYRQDPGLGLRLIYFSYDVKMKEKGDIPEGYSVSREKKERFSLILESASTNQTSMYLCASALGSRRYSGANVLTFGAGSRLTVL.

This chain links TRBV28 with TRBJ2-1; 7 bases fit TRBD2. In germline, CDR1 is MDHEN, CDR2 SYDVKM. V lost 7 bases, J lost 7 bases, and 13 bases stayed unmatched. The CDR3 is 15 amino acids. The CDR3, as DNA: TGTGCCAGCAACCCCCATAGCGGGCTAAGGAATGAGCAGTTCTTC. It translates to CASNPHSGLRNEQFF. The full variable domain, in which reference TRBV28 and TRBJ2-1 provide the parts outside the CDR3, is DVKVTQSSRYLVKRTGEKVFLECVQDMDHENMFWYRQDPGLGLRLIYFSYDVKMKEKGDIPEGYSVSREKKERFSLILESASTNQTSMYLCASNPHSGLRNEQFFGPGTRLTVL.

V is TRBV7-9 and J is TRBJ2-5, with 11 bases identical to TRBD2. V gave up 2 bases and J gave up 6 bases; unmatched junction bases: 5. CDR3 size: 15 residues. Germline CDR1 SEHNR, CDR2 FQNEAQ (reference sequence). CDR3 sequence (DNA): TGTGCCAGCAGCTTAACTAGCGGGAGAGTACAGACCCAGTACTTC. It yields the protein CASSLTSGRVQTQYF.

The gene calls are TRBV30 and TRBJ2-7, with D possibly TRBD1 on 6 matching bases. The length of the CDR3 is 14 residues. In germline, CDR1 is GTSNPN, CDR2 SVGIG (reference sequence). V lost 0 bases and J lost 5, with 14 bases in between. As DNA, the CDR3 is TGTGCCTGGAGTGTACGCAGGGGAAGTGACGAGCAGTACTTC. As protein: CAWSVRRGSDEQYF. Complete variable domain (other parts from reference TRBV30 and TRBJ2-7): SQTIHQWPATLVQPVGSPLSLECTVEGTSNPNLYWYRQAAGRGLQLLFYSVGIGQISSEVPQNLSASRPQDRQFILSSKKLLLSDSGFYLCAWSVRRGSDEQYFGPGTRLTVT.

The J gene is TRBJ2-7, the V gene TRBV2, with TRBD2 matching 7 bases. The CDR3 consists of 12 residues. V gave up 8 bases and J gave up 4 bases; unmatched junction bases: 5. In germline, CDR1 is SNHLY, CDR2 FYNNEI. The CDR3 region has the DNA TGTGCCAGCGGGAGCGGGACGTACGAGCAGTACTTC. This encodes CASGSGTYEQYF.

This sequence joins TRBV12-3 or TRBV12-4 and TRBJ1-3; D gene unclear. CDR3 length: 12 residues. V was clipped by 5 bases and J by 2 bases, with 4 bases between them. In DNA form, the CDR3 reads TGTGCCAGCAGTCCTACTGGAAACACCATATATTTT. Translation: CASSPTGNTIYF.

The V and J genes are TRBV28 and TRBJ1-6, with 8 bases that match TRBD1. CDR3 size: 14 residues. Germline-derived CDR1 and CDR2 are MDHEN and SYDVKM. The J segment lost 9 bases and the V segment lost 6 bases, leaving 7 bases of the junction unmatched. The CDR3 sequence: CASRIRTGTSPLHF. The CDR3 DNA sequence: TGTGCCAGCAGGATTCGGACAGGGACTTCACCCCTCCACTTT. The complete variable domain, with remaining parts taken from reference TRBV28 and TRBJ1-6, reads DVKVTQSSRYLVKRTGEKVFLECVQDMDHENMFWYRQDPGLGLRLIYFSYDVKMKEKGDIPEGYSVSREKKERFSLILESASTNQTSMYLCASRIRTGTSPLHFGNGTRLTVT.

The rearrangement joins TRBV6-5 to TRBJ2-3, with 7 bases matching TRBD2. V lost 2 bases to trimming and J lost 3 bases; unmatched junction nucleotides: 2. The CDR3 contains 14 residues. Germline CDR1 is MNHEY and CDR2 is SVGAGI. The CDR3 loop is CASSYAGATDTQYF. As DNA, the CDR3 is TGTGCCAGCAGTTACGCGGGAGCGACAGATACGCAGTATTTT.

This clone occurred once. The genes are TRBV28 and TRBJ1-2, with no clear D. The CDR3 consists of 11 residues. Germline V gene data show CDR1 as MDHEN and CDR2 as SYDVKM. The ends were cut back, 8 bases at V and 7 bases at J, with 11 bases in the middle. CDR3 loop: CASLRAGGYTF. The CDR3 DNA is TGTGCCAGCCTTCGCGCGGGTGGCTACACCTTC.

CDR3 DNA sequence: TGTGCCAGCAGTTTTACTCCGGGACTAGCGGGAGTGCCGCGGGAGCAGTTCTTC. Protein product: CASSFTPGLAGVPREQFF. The chain combines TRBV27 with TRBJ2-1; 14 positions agree with TRBD2. Germline CDR1 MNHEY, CDR2 SMNVEV (reference sequence). The CDR3 contains 18 residues. Unmatched junction bases numbered 14, after V lost 3 bases and J lost 10 bases.